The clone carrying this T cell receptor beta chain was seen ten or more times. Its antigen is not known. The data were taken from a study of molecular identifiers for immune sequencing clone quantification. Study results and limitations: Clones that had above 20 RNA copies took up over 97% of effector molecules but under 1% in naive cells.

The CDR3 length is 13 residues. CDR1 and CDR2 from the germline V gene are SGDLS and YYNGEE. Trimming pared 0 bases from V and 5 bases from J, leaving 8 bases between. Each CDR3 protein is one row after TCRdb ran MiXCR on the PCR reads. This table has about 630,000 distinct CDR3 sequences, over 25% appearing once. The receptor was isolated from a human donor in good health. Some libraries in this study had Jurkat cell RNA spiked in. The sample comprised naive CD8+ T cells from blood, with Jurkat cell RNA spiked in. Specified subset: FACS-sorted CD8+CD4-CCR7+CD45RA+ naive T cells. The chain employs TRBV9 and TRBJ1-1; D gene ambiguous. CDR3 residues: CASSVDGETEAFF. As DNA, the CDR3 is TGTGCCAGCAGCGTAGACGGAGAAACTGAAGCTTTCTTT.